This TCR beta chain derives from a study of T cell changes during pregnancy in multiple sclerosis. Sequencing was performed with immunoSEQ multiplex PCR; in TCRdb, only in-frame clones are kept and a portion is missing. The table includes roughly 51,000 clones, under 95% detected once. The germline V and J ends were trimmed by 1 base and 7 bases, with 10 bases remaining between them. Germline V gives CDR1 GTSNPN, CDR2 SVGIG (reference sequence). This CDR3 is built from 13 residues. The genes are TRBV30 and TRBJ2-2; TRBD1 might be the D (6 bases). This receptor was taken from a female donor with multiple sclerosis, enrolled in a pregnancy study. This material consisted of CD8+ T cells from peripheral blood mononuclear cells, taken before pregnancy. Here the CDR3 reads CAWSGQGHGELFF. As DNA, the CDR3 is TGTGCCTGGAGTGGCCAGGGGCACGGGGAGCTGTTTTTT.